The text below deals with one TCR beta chain. Its antigen is as yet unknown. This sample is drawn from a study of CD8+CD57+ T cells in acquired aplastic anemia. Findings and caveats of the study: The CD8+ Simpson's diversity of patients and controls was not significantly different.

Trimming at V came to 3 bases and at J to 1 base, leaving 7 bases not matched to a gene. CDR3 length equals 16 residues. Genomic DNA provided the template from which TCR beta VDJ and CDR3 profiles were obtained. TCRdb independently ran MiXCR on the reads; one entry per CDR3 protein. The data hold over 200,000 distinct CDR3 sequences, with approximately 57% observed a single time. The chain couples TRBV12-3 or TRBV12-4 to TRBJ2-5; 8 positions match TRBD2. Sequenced material: sorted CD4+, CD8+, or CD8+CD57+ T cells (not recorded which) from PBMCs. This TCR derives from a human donor in good health. CDR3 nucleotide sequence: TGTGCCAGCAGTTTTGGGGCGGGGGGACTCCAAGAGACCCAGTACTTC. Its translation: CASSFGAGGLQETQYF.